What follows are 2 T cell receptor beta chains derived from one specimen sequenced in a study of T cells in Graves' hyperthyroidism and ophthalmopathy. From RNA transcripts, TCR beta CDR3 regions were amplified. In the first-round RT-PCR of the TCR CDR3, the HTBI primer set was used. TCRdb passed the multiplex PCR reads through MiXCR, listing each CDR3 protein once. There are fewer than 500,000 distinct CDR3 sequences in the sample; roughly 15% occur only once, and less than 15% lies in the top ten. The specimen sequenced was blood. The receptors derive from a man aged 18-30 years with Graves' ophthalmopathy.

In the case of this clonotype: The junction departs from germline at one end; a sequencing error may be responsible. J is TRBJ2-5 and V is TRBV6-1; D ambiguous. CDR3 length equals 14 residues. Per germline, CDR1 MNHNS and CDR2 SASEGT. This CDR3 is CASSVQAYQKTQYF. The CDR3 DNA follows: TGTGCCAGCAGTGTACAAGCGTACCAAAAGACCCAGTACTTC.

V usage is TRBV5-6 and J usage is TRBJ1-2, with D uncertain. Per the germline V gene, CDR1 is SGHDT and CDR2 is YYEEEE. This CDR3 is 15 amino acids long. The V and J ends lost 4 bases and 1 base respectively, with 14 bases between them. The CDR3 nucleotides read TGTGCCAGCAGCCTCCCGGGCATGGGTAACTATGGCTACACCTTC. Translating gives CASSLPGMGNYGYTF.